The next 18 T cell receptor beta chains were all read from a single sample in a study of CD8+CD57+ T cells in acquired aplastic anemia (dated 2018 in TCRdb). Sequencer: Illumina HiSeq 2000. TCR beta VDJ combination and CDR3 sequence profiling used genomic DNA as the template. In TCRdb, the public reads were trimmed at Q25 with fastp and aligned with MiXCR, with productive beta chains retained. Here each entry gathers all rows of one CDR3 protein and keeps the most common genes and DNA. The table for this sample lists approximately 190,000 distinct CDR3 sequences; over 60% of them were counted only once. Clones ranked in the top ten supply around 42% of the sample. The sample taken for sequencing was sorted CD4+, CD8+, or CD8+CD57+ T cells (not recorded which) from PBMCs. The source of these receptors is a human donor with severe aplastic anemia or a healthy control (not recorded which).

CDR3 residues: CSARLPDGYYEQYF. CDR3 coding DNA: TGCAGTGCTAGGTTGCCCGACGGCTACTACGAGCAGTACTTC. This chain links TRBV20-1 with TRBJ2-7; D gene uncertain. Per germline, CDR1 DFQATT and CDR2 SNEGSKA (reference sequence). The CDR3 is 14 amino acids. Trimming cost V 3 bases and J 3 bases, with 15 bases left between them.

This clonotype appeared a few times. The gene calls are TRBV29-1 and TRBJ2-1; D tentatively reads TRBD1 or TRBD2 (5 bases each). The germline CDR1 and CDR2 sequences are SQVTM and ANQGSEA. Trimming took off 4 bases at V and 4 bases at J, with 11 bases between the two ends. The CDR3 has 13 amino acids. CDR3 protein: CSVVRAGYNEQFF. DNA of the CDR3: TGCAGCGTTGTCAGGGCGGGTTACAATGAGCAGTTCTTC.

The V call is TRBV11-3, the J call TRBJ1-2; D is undetermined. Germline CDR1 SGHNT, CDR2 YENEEA. There are 15 residues in the CDR3. V shed 5 bases and J shed 0 bases, with 13 bases lying between them. CDR3 amino acids: CASSQDGVTNYGYTF. CDR3 nucleotide sequence: TGTGCCAGCAGCCAAGATGGAGTTACTAACTATGGCTACACCTTC.

The chain is built from TRBV7-9 and TRBJ1-6; TRBD1 might be the D (6 bases). Germline V gene data show CDR1 as SEHNR and CDR2 as FQNEAQ (reference sequence). V was pared by 1 base and J by 6 bases, with 7 bases between. The CDR3 loop spans 14 amino acids. CDR3 sequence reads: CASSLGQVNSPLHF. The CDR3 coding sequence is TGTGCCAGCAGCTTAGGACAGGTTAATTCACCCCTCCACTTT.

The chain recombines TRBV7-9 with TRBJ2-1, with TRBD2 matching 9 bases. Germline V gene data show CDR1 as SEHNR and CDR2 as FQNEAQ (reference sequence). This CDR3 contains 19 residues. The ends lost 7 bases at V and 0 bases at J; junction bases unmatched: 16. CDR3 region: CASIDQGGGGASSYNEQFF. The CDR3 region has the DNA TGTGCCAGCATCGATCAGGGCGGGGGGGGCGCTAGCTCCTACAATGAGCAGTTCTTC.

In this sample, this clonotype turned up a few times. The CDR3 is CSAKAPPTEAFF. The CDR3 DNA sequence: TGCAGTGCAAAGGCCCCCCCCACTGAAGCTTTCTTT. V is TRBV20-1 and J is TRBJ1-1, with D hard to call. This CDR3 is 12 amino acids long. The V end was cut by 6 bases, the J end by 4 bases, with 12 bases between. Germline CDR1 reads DFQATT; CDR2 reads SNEGSKA (reference sequence).

This clonotype has at least ten counts. The chain joins TRBV4-1 to TRBJ2-7; D uncertain. The CDR3 has 15 residues. The V end lost 0 bases, the J end lost 3 bases, and 12 bases lay between the germline ends. Germline V gene sequence: CDR1 MGHRA, CDR2 YSYEKL. The CDR3 nucleotides read TGCGCCAGCAGCCAAGAAGATACTCTTTTCTACGAGCAGTACTTC. Its protein is CASSQEDTLFYEQYF.

The gene calls are TRBV15 and TRBJ2-5, with D perhaps TRBD1 (5 bases). The J call is in doubt because the DNA end fits TRBJ2-7 better. The V gene's germline CDR1 is LNHNV and CDR2 YYDKDF (reference sequence). The CDR3 totals 14 residues. In DNA form, the CDR3 reads TGTGCCACCACCAGGGATCGGAAAGCTTACGAGCAGTACTTC. Protein product: CATTRDRKAYEQYF.

This clonotype was counted between two and nine times. The chain recombines TRBV2 with TRBJ2-7; D ambiguous. V was cut by 8 bases and J by 0 bases, with 14 bases left in between. CDR3 size: 14 residues. Germline V gene sequence: CDR1 SNHLY, CDR2 FYNNEI. The CDR3 here is CASLDRPSSYEQYF. In DNA form, the CDR3 reads TGTGCCAGCCTAGACCGCCCGAGCTCCTACGAGCAGTACTTC.

This chain links TRBV7-9 with TRBJ1-5; D is unresolved. Germline V gene data show CDR1 as SEHNR and CDR2 as FQNEAQ (reference sequence). The V and J ends lost 2 bases and 7 bases respectively, with 6 bases between them. The CDR3 is 12 residues long. The CDR3 coding sequence is TGTGCCAGCAGCTTATTTGCACAGCCCCAGCATTTT. Translated: CASSLFAQPQHF.

This clonotype was recorded at least ten times. J is TRBJ1-1 and V is TRBV6-1, with D hard to call. Germline values: CDR1 MNHNS, CDR2 SASEGT. This CDR3 spans 13 amino acids. V dropped 7 bases and J dropped 5 bases, with 14 bases sitting between them. This CDR3 reads CASTLLGGTEAFF. The CDR3 nucleotides read TGTGCCAGCACCCTCCTCGGAGGGACTGAAGCTTTCTTT.

The genes are TRBV2 and TRBJ1-1, with a weak D call TRBD1 (5 bases). Looked up from germline, CDR1 is SNHLY and CDR2 is FYNNEI. Trimming pared 6 bases from V and 0 bases from J, leaving 14 bases between. The CDR3 extends over 15 amino acids. The CDR3 DNA reads as TGTGCCAGCAGGGGAGACAGCGGTATGAACACTGAAGCTTTCTTT. Protein product: CASRGDSGMNTEAFF.

This clonotype was seen at least ten times. The rearrangement joins TRBV2 to TRBJ2-5; 11 bases map to TRBD2. The CDR3 runs 16 residues. The J segment lost 2 bases and the V segment lost 3 bases, leaving 5 bases of the junction unmatched. Germline CDR1 and CDR2: SNHLY and FYNNEI. DNA for the CDR3: TGTGCCAGCAGTGACACACGACTAGCGGGGCAAGAGACCCAGTACTTC. This gives the protein CASSDTRLAGQETQYF.

The chain recombines TRBV20-1 with TRBJ2-2; no firm D call. Germline loops: CDR1 DFQATT, CDR2 SNEGSKA (reference sequence). This CDR3 is built from 10 residues. V lost 6 bases and J 6 bases, leaving 5 bases between the germline ends. The CDR3 DNA follows: TGCAGTGCCGAGGCCGGGGAGCTGTTTTTT. Translating it yields CSAEAGELFF.

The chain recombines TRBV7-9 with TRBJ1-2; no firm D call. V shed 5 bases and J shed 4 bases, with 8 bases lying between them. The CDR3 has 12 amino acids. Germline CDR1 is SEHNR and CDR2 is FQNEAQ (reference sequence). CDR3 bases: TGTGCCAGCAGCGCCCGCCCCTATGGCTACACCTTC. As protein: CASSARPYGYTF.

This clonotype turned up a few times. The chain has TRBV6-6 and TRBJ1-1; no definite D call. Trimming removed 8 bases at V and 5 bases at J, with 12 bases between. Looked up from germline, CDR1 is MNHNY and CDR2 is SVGAGI (reference sequence). The CDR3 has 12 residues. The CDR3 spells CASAYRDTEAFF. In nucleotides, the CDR3 is TGTGCCAGCGCGTATAGGGATACTGAAGCTTTCTTT.

This clonotype was detected a few times. This rearrangement joins TRBV27 to TRBJ1-5; D may be TRBD1 (6 bases). The CDR3 extends over 14 amino acids. Germline-derived CDR1 and CDR2 are MNHEY and SMNVEV (reference sequence). V was pared by 8 bases and J by 7 bases, with 18 bases between. The CDR3 coding sequence is TGTGCCAGCGGCCCTACAGGGAGTGAGCAGCCCCAGCATTTT. As protein: CASGPTGSEQPQHF.

Here the CDR3 DNA reads TGCAGTGCTAAGGAGGGACCCAGGGTTGGGGAGCAGTACTTC. It encodes CSAKEGPRVGEQYF. The chain carries TRBV20-1 and TRBJ2-4; D perhaps matches TRBD2 (6 bases). In germline, CDR1 is DFQATT, CDR2 SNEGSKA (reference sequence). The CDR3 extends over 14 amino acids. V was pared by 4 bases and J by 13 bases, with 23 bases between.